The 21 T cell receptor beta chains below were found in one sample sequenced in a study of identical twins' blood T cells. TCRdb re-derived calls from the 5' RACE reads in MiXCR, one entry per CDR3 protein. The table has 400,000 or so distinct CDR3 sequences, roughly 30% seen once. Sequences were obtained from PBMCs. These receptors were obtained from a woman aged 18 to 55 in good health.

The chain links TRBV7-7 to TRBJ2-3; D possibly corresponds to TRBD1 (6 bases). The CDR3 has 14 amino acids. V lost 0 bases and J lost 11, with 15 bases in between. Germline V CDR1 and CDR2: SSHAT, FNYEAQ (reference sequence). CDR3: CASSLALGAPRQYF. As DNA, the CDR3 is TGTGCCAGCAGCTTAGCGTTGGGGGCCCCTAGGCAGTATTTT.

This clonotype was detected a few times. The chain uses TRBV10-3 and TRBJ2-7; 9 positions match TRBD1. Germline V gene lookup returns CDR1 ENHRY and CDR2 SYGVKD. CDR3 length equals 13 residues. The junction had 6 bases not matched to a gene; V was cut back by 8 bases and J by 4 bases. Written as DNA, the CDR3 is TGTGCCATCGGGGACAGGGTAGGGTACGAGCAGTACTTC. It codes for CAIGDRVGYEQYF.

The V and J genes are TRBV18 and TRBJ1-1, with a tentative D call TRBD1 (5 bases). Germline-derived CDR1 and CDR2 are KGHSH and LQKENI. The V end lost 3 bases, the J end lost 2 bases, and 10 bases lay between the germline ends. The CDR3 extends over 14 amino acids. The CDR3 DNA reads as TGTGCCAGCTCACCTAGGGGAGTAAACACTGAAGCTTTCTTT. Translation gives CASSPRGVNTEAFF.

The rearrangement links TRBV20-1 to TRBJ1-2; D perhaps matches TRBD1 (5 bases). Trimming pared 6 bases from V and 12 bases from J, leaving 20 bases between. The CDR3 totals 12 residues. In germline, CDR1 is DFQATT, CDR2 SNEGSKA (reference sequence). In DNA form, the CDR3 reads TGCAGTGCAAGCGGGGCAGGATATAGCCACACCTTC. It encodes CSASGAGYSHTF.

The V gene is TRBV6-5, the J gene TRBJ1-1, with D hard to call. Germline CDR1 reads MNHEY; CDR2 reads SVGAGI. There are 15 residues in the CDR3. Trimming removed 1 base from V and 1 base from J, with 10 bases in between. The CDR3 reads CASSYYRRENTEAFF. The CDR3 bases are TGTGCCAGCAGTTACTACCGTAGGGAGAACACTGAAGCTTTCTTT.

The rearrangement links TRBV29-1 to TRBJ2-4; the match to TRBD2 covers 13 bases. With 5 bases clipped from V and 9 bases from J, the junction kept 7 bases outside the gene matches. This CDR3 comprises 14 residues. CDR1 SQVTM and CDR2 ANQGSEA come from the germline V gene. In nucleotides, the CDR3 is TGCAGCGTTTATGGACTAGCGGGAGAGAGCATTCAGTACTTC. Amino acids: CSVYGLAGESIQYF.

This clonotype was seen repeatedly, ten times or more. V gene TRBV20-1 combines with J gene TRBJ2-5; TRBD1 is a possible D gene (6 bases). The germline V gene encodes CDR1 DFQATT and CDR2 SNEGSKA (reference sequence). V lost 6 bases, J lost 9 bases, and 26 bases lay in between. The CDR3 runs 15 residues. The DNA for the CDR3 is TGCAGTGCACCCCCCCCGGACAGTGAATCTGTGGCCCAGTACTTC. Protein: CSAPPPDSESVAQYF.

In this sample, this clonotype turned up a few times. The chain couples TRBV19 to TRBJ1-5; no firm D call. This CDR3 is 16 amino acids long. V was shortened by 4 bases and J by 0 bases, with 13 bases between the two germline ends. CDR1 and CDR2 from the germline V gene are LNHDA and SQIVND (reference sequence). The DNA for the CDR3 is TGTGCCAGTAGTAACCCAGAGAGGTTTAGCAATCAGCCCCAGCATTTT. It specifies CASSNPERFSNQPQHF.

The table lists this clonotype with a few counts. One end of the junction fails to match germline, which may point to a read error. The chain recombines TRBV6-6 with TRBJ1-2; D ambiguous. Germline CDR1 and CDR2: MNHNY and SVGAGI (reference sequence). The CDR3 totals 8 residues. As DNA, the CDR3 is TGTGCCAGCAGTTACCTTAACTTC. As protein: CASSYLNF.

V is TRBV7-9 and J is TRBJ1-1, with D possibly TRBD1 on 5 matching bases. The V and J ends lost 2 bases and 0 bases respectively, with 13 bases between them. Germline V lookup: CDR1 SEHNR, CDR2 FQNEAQ (reference sequence). The CDR3 loop spans 16 amino acids. The chain's CDR3 is CASSLRVRGLNTEAFF. The CDR3 nucleotides read TGTGCCAGCAGCTTAAGGGTGCGGGGACTGAACACTGAAGCTTTCTTT.

This clonotype was detected ten times or more. This chain links TRBV20-1 with TRBJ2-2, with 7 bases matching TRBD1. CDR3 size: 16 residues. J was trimmed by 0 bases and V by 8 bases; bases with no gene match: 12. Germline assignment: CDR1 DFQATT and CDR2 SNEGSKA (reference sequence). The CDR3: CSIYLTGCANTGELFF. The CDR3 DNA follows: TGCAGTATTTACCTGACAGGGTGCGCGAACACCGGGGAGCTGTTTTTT.

V and J are TRBV20-1 and TRBJ2-7; 9 bases are shared with TRBD1. Germline values: CDR1 DFQATT, CDR2 SNEGSKA (reference sequence). J lost 1 base, V lost 6 bases, and 13 bases had no gene match. There are 16 residues in the CDR3. CDR3 sequence (DNA): TGCAGTGCCGAGGACAGGGGTAGGGGGGTTTCCTACGAGCAGTACTTC. Translation gives CSAEDRGRGVSYEQYF.

The chain joins TRBV6-2 or TRBV6-3 to TRBJ2-1; 7 positions match TRBD2. Germline loops: CDR1 MNHEY, CDR2 SVGEGT. The V and J ends lost 0 bases and 9 bases, in that order; junction bases with no gene match: 11. The CDR3 is made up of 16 amino acids. In DNA form, the CDR3 reads TGTGCCAGCAGTTACTCCCCGCGCGGGAGTGTGGGTGAGCAGTTCTTC. Protein product: CASSYSPRGSVGEQFF.

The sample holds one count of this clonotype. J is TRBJ2-1 and V is TRBV5-4; 7 bases are shared with TRBD1. Trimming took 3 bases from V and 8 from J; bases not matched to a gene: 5. Germline values: CDR1 SGHNT, CDR2 YYREEE (reference sequence). This CDR3 spans 13 amino acids. The chain's CDR3 is CASSWIQGDEQFF. The CDR3 nucleotides read TGTGCCAGCAGCTGGATTCAGGGGGATGAGCAGTTCTTC.

This chain links TRBV10-1 with TRBJ1-1, with D hard to call. Germline values: CDR1 WNHNN, CDR2 SYGVQD (reference sequence). The V end lost 6 bases, the J end lost 2 bases, and 10 bases lay between the germline ends. This CDR3 is built from 13 residues. For the CDR3, the DNA is TGCGCCAGCAGAGAGAGCGGTAACACTGAAGCTTTCTTT. Its protein is CASRESGNTEAFF.

This clonotype appeared many times. The chain recombines TRBV5-1 with TRBJ2-1; 9 bases line up with TRBD2. The V segment lost 3 bases and the J segment 0 bases; nucleotides outside the gene matches: 1. The germline CDR1 and CDR2 sequences are SGHRS and YFSETQ. This CDR3 region has 15 residues. The CDR3 spells CASSSSGASYNEQFF. In nucleotides, the CDR3 is TGCGCCAGCAGCTCTAGCGGGGCCTCCTACAATGAGCAGTTCTTC.

This clonotype came up once. A read error may explain this, as a much larger clone is one base away. The chain couples TRBV12-3 or TRBV12-4 to TRBJ1-2, with unresolved D. The CDR3 loop spans 13 amino acids. V was shortened by 3 bases and J by 5 bases, with 10 bases between the two germline ends. Here the CDR3 DNA reads TGTGCCAGCAGTTTCTCAGAACCGTATGGCTACACCTTC. It yields the protein CASSFSEPYGYTF.

V and J are TRBV7-9 and TRBJ2-1; D is uncertain. CDR1 SEHNR and CDR2 FQNEAQ come from the germline V gene (reference sequence). V lost 5 bases and J lost 4, with 12 bases in between. The CDR3 extends over 14 amino acids. The CDR3 DNA follows: TGTGCCAGCAGCCTCTTAGCCTCTTACAATGAGCAGTTCTTC. It yields the protein CASSLLASYNEQFF. The full variable domain, completed using reference TRBV7-9 and TRBJ2-1, is DTGVSQNPRHKITKRGQNVTFRCDPISEHNRLYWYRQTLGQGPEFLTYFQNEAQLEKSRLLSDRFSAERPKGSFSTLEIQRTEQGDSAMYLCASSLLASYNEQFFGPGTRLTVL.

This chain connects TRBV20-1 to TRBJ2-5, with 12 positions matching TRBD2. Per germline, CDR1 DFQATT and CDR2 SNEGSKA (reference sequence). This CDR3 is 14 amino acids long. V was clipped by 6 bases and J by 4 bases; unmatched bases: 6. The CDR3 reads CSASSGGASETQYF. CDR3 sequence (DNA): TGCAGTGCATCTAGCGGGGGGGCGTCAGAGACCCAGTACTTC.

Many counts were recorded for this clonotype. The chain employs TRBV5-1 and TRBJ2-1; possibly TRBD2 for D (5 bases). V shed 6 bases and J shed 2 bases, with 9 bases lying between them. This CDR3 has 13 residues. In germline, CDR1 is SGHRS, CDR2 YFSETQ. The CDR3 sequence: CASTPGTYNEQFF. CDR3 DNA: TGCGCCAGCACGCCCGGGACCTACAATGAGCAGTTCTTC.

There are a few counts of this clonotype. V usage is TRBV18 and J usage is TRBJ1-2, with 9 nucleotides matching TRBD1. The CDR3 runs to 15 residues. Germline CDR1 KGHSH, CDR2 LQKENI. The trim removed 4 bases at V and 2 bases at J, leaving 5 bases unmatched. CDR3 bases: TGTGCCAGCTCACAACCGGGACAGGGAAACTATGGCTACACCTTC. It specifies CASSQPGQGNYGYTF.